This entry features one T cell receptor (beta chain) sequence. This sample was included in a study of blood T cell repertoires in COVID-19. Sequencing used immunoSEQ multiplex PCR; TCRdb keeps in-frame clones, though not all of them. Here the sample spans roughly 150,000 clones, more than 65% being singletons. This CDR3 is built from 14 residues. With 3 bases removed from V and 3 bases from J, the gap between germline ends came to 8 bases. The V gene's germline CDR1 is KGHSH and CDR2 LQKENI. The material sequenced was peripheral blood. V usage is TRBV18 and J usage is TRBJ2-2, with D unclear. This TCR came from a human donor in a cohort sampled during active COVID-19. In DNA, the CDR3 is TGTGCCAGCTCACCCCTGCGCGACACCGGGGAGCTGTTTTTT. It yields the protein CASSPLRDTGELFF.